This section outlines one T cell receptor beta chain sequence together with its context. This sample is drawn from a study of cytomegalovirus exposure and HLA in healthy donors. 60 Vbeta and 13 Jbeta primers were used in PCR. TCRdb keeps only in-frame clones here, not all; method: immunoSEQ multiplex PCR. The sample shows about 180,000 clones, approximately 84% of them seen only once. Material for sequencing was PBMCs. The receptor was isolated from a girl aged 10 to 17 in good health and CMV-seropositive.

DNA of the CDR3: TGCGCCAGCAGCTTACCGGGACTAGCGGGAGGTTCGAATGAGCAGTTCTTC. Translation: CASSLPGLAGGSNEQFF. V and J are TRBV5-1 and TRBJ2-1; 15 nucleotides match TRBD2. There are 17 residues in the CDR3. From germline, CDR1 is SGHRS and CDR2 YFSETQ. V shed 2 bases, J shed 7 bases, and the junction held 7 bases outside the gene matches.